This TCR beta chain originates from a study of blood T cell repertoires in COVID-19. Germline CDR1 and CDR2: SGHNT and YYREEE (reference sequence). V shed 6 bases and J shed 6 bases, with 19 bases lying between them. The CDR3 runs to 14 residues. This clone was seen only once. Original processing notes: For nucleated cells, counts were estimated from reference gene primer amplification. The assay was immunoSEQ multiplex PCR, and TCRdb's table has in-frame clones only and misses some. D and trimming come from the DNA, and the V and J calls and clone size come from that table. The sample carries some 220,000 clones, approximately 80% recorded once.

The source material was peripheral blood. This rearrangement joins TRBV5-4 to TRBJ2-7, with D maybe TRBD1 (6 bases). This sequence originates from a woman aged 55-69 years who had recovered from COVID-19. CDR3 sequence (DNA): TGTGCCAGCAACATCCGGGACAAACCCTCCGAGCAGTACTTC. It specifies CASNIRDKPSEQYF.